This TCR beta chain was captured by sequencing in a study of monozygotic twins with cystic fibrosis. Whole-study findings and limits: Co-twins had the most similar V usage for 13 of 16 pairs, J for 8. The repertoire was suggested to be naive-dominated, clonality median about 0.01. Shared CDR3 numbers were not associated with age, concordance or severity.

The data were produced by immunoSEQ multiplex PCR, yet TCRdb's version contains in-frame clones alone and is incomplete. Here the sample spans under 30,000 clones, 90% being singletons. With respect to this clone: Its antigen is undetermined.

V lost 1 base, J lost 0 bases, and 3 bases lay in between. The CDR3 is 14 residues long. From germline, CDR1 is SSHAT and CDR2 FNYEAQ (reference sequence). Sequenced sample: blood. The genes are TRBV7-7 and TRBJ2-2; D uncertain. The sequence was collected from a girl aged 2-10 years with cystic fibrosis. The CDR3 loop reads CASSLVPNTGELFF. CDR3 DNA sequence: TGTGCCAGCAGCTTAGTACCGAACACCGGGGAGCTGTTTTTT.